Sequencing of this TCR beta chain was carried out in a study of Graves' ophthalmopathy and Graves' hyperthyroidism (dated 2018 in TCRdb). Context from the whole study: Peripheral blood was collected before any treatment was given, at the time of initial diagnosis. Once sampling was done, hyperthyroidism patients were given methimazole at a starting dose of 30 mg daily, while ophthalmopathy patients were given high-dose intravenous methylprednisolone. The study used TCR beta repertoire signatures to distinguish Graves' ophthalmopathy from Graves' hyperthyroidism and to predict progression to ophthalmopathy. T-cell repertoires of thyroid tissue and blood were compared in 5 or 6 hyperthyroidism patients. For independent validation, a separate cohort was made up of 18 hyperthyroidism patients plus 17 patients who later progressed from hyperthyroidism to ophthalmopathy. To explore V-J signatures that distinguish ophthalmopathy from hyperthyroidism, a discovery set of 90 to 100 patients was enrolled, made up of 43 with ophthalmopathy and 57 with stable hyperthyroidism. In total, approximately 130 blood samples were TCR-sequenced: approximately 40 ophthalmopathy, roughly 80 hyperthyroidism and some 17 hyperthyroidism-to-ophthalmopathy patients. For training and testing, the 100 or so patients in the discovery cohort were randomly divided in a 7:3 ratio.

A note on this clonotype: Its specific antigen is unknown. Base-call qualities are not available, and no considerably larger clone is one nucleotide away.

For repertoire sequencing, the TCR beta CDR3 regions were amplified from RNA transcripts. The first round of RT-PCR was done with HTBI primers and the Qiagen OneStep RT-PCR kit, and was followed by a second round of multiplex PCR, then size selection and purification. The libraries underwent paired-end sequencing with 100 bp reads on an Illumina HiSeq2000. As for how the authors treated the data: SOAPnuke was used for read processing, and reads with adapters, uncalled bases, a mean Phred below 15, or no exact constant-primer or identifier match were discarded. COPE v1.2.5 was used to merge the high-quality paired reads. Each unique nucleotide sequence was treated as a clonotype, and MiTCR v1.1 was used to align the clonotypes to the IMGT TRB V, D and J references. Analysis was restricted to V-J combinations with a frequency above 0.0001, which covered 98% to 99.2% of repertoires. A TCR clonal expansion and chaos score per V-J combination was defined as the ratio of F50 clonal expansion to chaos observed in the TCRdist matrix. Welch's t-statistics and random forest were used to reduce features to about 14 V-J combinations, which were fed into a naive Bayes classifier. Thyroid-blood repertoire similarity was quantified with the Morisita-Horn index. Clones were called with MiXCR by TCRdb after fastp trimmed the public reads at Q25, and only in-frame beta chains were retained. Each entry merges the rows of one CDR3 protein and shows their most common DNA and genes. The V and J calls were not made by the authors but by TCRdb's processing. The sample records 400,000 to 450,000 distinct CDR3 sequences, around 21% of which are singletons. The biggest ten clones account for roughly 3% of the sample.

Hyperthyroidism was defined as stable when no progression to ophthalmopathy occurred within 18 months of follow-up. Hyperthyroidism patients were newly diagnosed, were aged 18 to 65 years, and had a disease duration under 2 months. Patients with other autoimmune diseases, uncontrolled infections, pregnancy or lactation were excluded from the study. Diagnosis relied on clinical symptoms, serum thyroxine, TRAb, thyroid ultrasound and orbital computed tomography. Ficoll-Paque density gradient centrifugation was used to isolate PBMCs from about 10 ml of fresh peripheral blood. Trizol reagent was used to extract the total RNA, and its quality was then checked on an Agilent 2100 Bioanalyzer. General study outcomes and caveats: In validation, the model predicted ophthalmopathy progression with about 70% sensitivity and less than 80% specificity; fewer than 15 predicted patients were CT-confirmed with GO in a median of 6.5 months. In cross-validation, the 13-signature model distinguished ophthalmopathy from stable hyperthyroidism with 85% to 90% sensitivity and 81.08% specificity, and in the test set the corresponding values were about 80% and 75%. Sample size was not statistically predetermined, and group allocation was not concealed from the investigators. Most of the expanded thyroid clonotypes with a frequency above 0.001 were also detected in blood, and it was suggested that the thyroid immune response may be reflected by blood repertoires.

From the germline V gene (reference sequence), CDR1 is GTSNPN and CDR2 is SVGIG. The cysteine opens and the phenylalanine closes a CDR3 of 15 amino acids. Of all the DNA, just the CDR3 is kept, 45 bases in frame from base 1. Trimming removed 5 bases from V and 3 bases from J, leaving 19 bases between the germline ends. This chain joins TRBV30 to TRBJ1-2; the D segment could be TRBD1, given 6 matching bases. This sequence was found in a woman younger than 35 with stable Graves' hyperthyroidism. Donor details come from another sample of the same person, matched by shared clones. Sequencing input: peripheral blood. The CDR3 sequence is CAWGRDTPSDYGYTF. The DNA sequence is as follows: TGTGCCTGGGGCCGGGACACGCCTTCTGACTATGGCTACACCTTC.